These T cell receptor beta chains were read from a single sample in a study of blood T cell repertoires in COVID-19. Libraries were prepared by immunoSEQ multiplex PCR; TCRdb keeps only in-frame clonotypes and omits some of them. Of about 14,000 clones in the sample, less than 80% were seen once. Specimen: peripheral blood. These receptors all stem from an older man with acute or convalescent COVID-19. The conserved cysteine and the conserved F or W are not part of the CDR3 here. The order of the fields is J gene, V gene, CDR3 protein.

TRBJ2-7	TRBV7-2	ASSLDRADEQY
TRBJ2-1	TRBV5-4	ASSLFGTGYNEQF
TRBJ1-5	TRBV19	ASSPRQGPEQPQH
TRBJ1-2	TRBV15	ATSREGAGGYT
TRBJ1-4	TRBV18	ASSPSALATNEKLF
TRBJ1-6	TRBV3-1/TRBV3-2	ASSRGTGNNSPLH
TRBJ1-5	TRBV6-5	ASSLRTGVSQPQH
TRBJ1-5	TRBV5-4	ARQGGRARYSNQPQH
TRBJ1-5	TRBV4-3	ASSQEEWQPQH
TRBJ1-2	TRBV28	ASSPAGGRYGYT
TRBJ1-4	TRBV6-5	ASSLDRAGEKLF
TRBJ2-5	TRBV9	ASSLQGAKETQY
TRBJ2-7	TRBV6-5	ASSYSPGKHEQY
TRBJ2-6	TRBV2	ASRPALSGANVLT
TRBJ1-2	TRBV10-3	AISEYDDRGAGYT
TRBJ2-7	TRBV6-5	ASSYRPGFYEQY
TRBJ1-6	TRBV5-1	ASSLGPKNSPLH
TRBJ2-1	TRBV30	AWRGAGYNEQF
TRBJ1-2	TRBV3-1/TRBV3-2	ASSQLSGSNFGYT
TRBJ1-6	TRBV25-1	ASSAREGRSPLH
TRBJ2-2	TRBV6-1	ASSELGGGGAGELF
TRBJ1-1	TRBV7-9	ASSPPEGRENTEAF
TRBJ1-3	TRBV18	ASSPATGIAGNTIY
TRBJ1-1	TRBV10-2	ASKEGARAEAF
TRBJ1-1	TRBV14	ASSQGLRTEAF
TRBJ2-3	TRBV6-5	ASSYSPSGVTDTQY
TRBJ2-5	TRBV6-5	ASSGGREGETQY
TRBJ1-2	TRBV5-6	ASSLAGMGYGYT
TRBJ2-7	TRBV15	ATSRDPGTGKTYEQY
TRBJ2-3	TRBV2	ASSGTGEVTQY
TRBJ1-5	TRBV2	ASTPAGGSNQPQH
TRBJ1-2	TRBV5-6	ASSFDLEGANYGYT
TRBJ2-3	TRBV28	ASSFVAGTDTQY
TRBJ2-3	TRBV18	ASSGSTDTQY
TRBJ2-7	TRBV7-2	ASSRIAGISGYEQY
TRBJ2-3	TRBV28	ASSSTGTSAQGTDTQY
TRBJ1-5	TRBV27	ASSLQGGQPQH
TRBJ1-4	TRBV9	ASSVGSGDRNEKLF
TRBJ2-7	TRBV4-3	ASSQAADKFYEQY
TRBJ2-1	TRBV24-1	ATGLSGYNEQF
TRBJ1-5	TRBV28	ASFTPRGGKQPQH
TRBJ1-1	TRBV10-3	AISESGQGEAF
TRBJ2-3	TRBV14	ASSFDSRGTQY
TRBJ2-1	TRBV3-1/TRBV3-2	ASSHTRNEQF
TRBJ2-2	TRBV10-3	AIRDRTSGGSGTGELF
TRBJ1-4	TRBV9	ASSGQGAQNEKLF
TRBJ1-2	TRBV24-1	ATSDWTTGFGYT
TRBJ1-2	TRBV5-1	ASSPGQSYGYT
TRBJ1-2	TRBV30	ASPVKGYT
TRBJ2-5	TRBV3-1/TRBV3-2	ASSQDLGTEETQY
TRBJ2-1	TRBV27	ASSVQPIYNEQF
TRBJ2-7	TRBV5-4	ASSRQLAASGEQY
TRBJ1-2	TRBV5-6	ASSPAGQYGYT
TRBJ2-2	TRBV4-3	ASSQNPPDSFGELF
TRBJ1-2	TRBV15	ATSRGADGGYGYT
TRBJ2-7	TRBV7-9	ASSSQGYEQY